The 2 T cell receptor beta chains below were found in one sample sequenced in a study of response to subunit inactivated influenza vaccine. TCRdb processed the RT-PCR reads anew with MiXCR; each CDR3 protein has one entry. The table has 540,000 or so distinct CDR3 sequences, about an eighth seen once; the top ten hold 10% to 15%. The sequencing used PBMCs from blood, collected roughly 45 days after vaccination. These receptors all come from a man between 45 and 60 years old who received an inactivated influenza vaccine.

This clonotype has more than one count but fewer than ten. The chain joins TRBV4-3 to TRBJ1-2, with 9 bases matching TRBD1. Trimming took 4 bases from V and 6 from J; bases not matched to a gene: 6. There are 14 residues in the CDR3. Looked up from germline, CDR1 is LGHNA and CDR2 is YSLEER. The CDR3 is CASSRQTGGHGYTF. The DNA of the CDR3 is TGCGCCAGCAGCCGGCAGACAGGGGGACATGGCTACACCTTC.

This clonotype came up a few times. The J gene is TRBJ2-2, the V gene TRBV27, with 8 bases aligning to TRBD2. This CDR3 region has 15 residues. The germline V gene has CDR1 MNHEY and CDR2 SMNVEV (reference sequence). V shed 5 bases and J 1 base; nucleotides not matched to a gene: 3. The CDR3 protein is CASSVLAVNTGELFF. The DNA of the CDR3 is TGTGCCAGCAGTGTACTAGCGGTGAACACCGGGGAGCTGTTTTTT.